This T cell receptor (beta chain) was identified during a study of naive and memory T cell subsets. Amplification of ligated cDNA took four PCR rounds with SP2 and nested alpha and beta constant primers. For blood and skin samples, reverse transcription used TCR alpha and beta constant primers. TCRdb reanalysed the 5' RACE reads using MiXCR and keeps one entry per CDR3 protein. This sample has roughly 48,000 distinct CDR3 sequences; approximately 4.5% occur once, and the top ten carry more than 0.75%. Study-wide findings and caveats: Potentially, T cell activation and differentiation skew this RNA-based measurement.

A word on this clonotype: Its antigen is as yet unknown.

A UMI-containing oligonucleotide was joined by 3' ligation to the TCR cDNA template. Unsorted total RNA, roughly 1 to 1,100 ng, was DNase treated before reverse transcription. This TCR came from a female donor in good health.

CDR3 bases: TGTGCCAGCAGCCGTACTACGACCTACGAGCAGTACTTC. Its protein product is CASSRTTTYEQYF. The chain carries TRBV27 and TRBJ2-7; D is unclear. Germline V CDR1 and CDR2: MNHEY, SMNVEV (reference sequence). The CDR3 is made up of 13 amino acids. V was shortened by 6 bases and J by 2 bases, with 11 bases between the two germline ends.